The rows below give T cell receptor beta chains drawn from one sample of a study of blood T cell repertoires in COVID-19. Assay used: immunoSEQ multiplex PCR; TCRdb lists only in-frame clones, some missing. The table lists some 340,000 clones, 85% of them singletons, with approximately 3.7% in the top ten. The sequencing input was peripheral blood. The receptors derive from a woman between 18 and 29 years old with acute or convalescent COVID-19. Each CDR3 is given with its conserved first and last residue. A D gene is named only where the DNA matches it firmly. Where a row states a size, it is once, few, many or the class of an expanded clone; other rows omit it.

TRBD1	TRBV6-5	-	14	TRBJ1-5	CASKDRGLNQPQHF	TGTGCCAGCAAGGACAGGGGGCTGAATCAGCCCCAGCATTTT
TRBD1	TRBV19	-	15	TRBJ2-6	CASGTGFSGANVLTF	TGTGCCAGTGGGACAGGGTTCTCTGGGGCCAACGTCCTGACTTTC
-	TRBV24-1	-	13	TRBJ2-7	CATSVGSDRRQYF	TGTGCCACCAGTGTAGGATCCGACAGGCGACAGTACTTC
-	TRBV6-5	-	14	TRBJ1-5	CASAQDFGNQPQHF	TGTGCCAGCGCTCAGGATTTTGGAAATCAGCCCCAGCATTTT
TRBD1	TRBV30	-	15	TRBJ1-5	CAWSPPGRGNQPQHF	TGTGCCTGGAGTCCCCCGGGCAGGGGGAATCAGCCCCAGCATTTT
-	TRBV24-1	-	13	TRBJ1-1	CATSDSRGLEAFF	TGTGCCACCAGTGACTCCCGCGGATTAGAAGCTTTCTTT
-	TRBV7-9	-	13	TRBJ2-7	CASSLSSSYEQYF	TGTGCCAGCAGCTTATCGTCTTCCTACGAGCAGTACTTC
-	TRBV28	-	15	TRBJ1-5	CASRGGEGRSQPQHF	TGTGCCAGCAGGGGGGGTGAGGGAAGGAGTCAGCCCCAGCATTTT
TRBD1	TRBV7-3	-	14	TRBJ2-7	CASSLGQGAYEQYF	TGTGCCAGCAGCTTAGGGCAGGGGGCCTACGAGCAGTACTTC
TRBD1	TRBV12-5	-	14	TRBJ1-3	CASGDRATGNTIYF	TGTGCTAGTGGCGACAGGGCGACTGGAAACACCATATATTTT
-	TRBV10-3	-	14	TRBJ1-2	CAISEDIGPYGYTF	TGTGCCATCAGTGAGGATATTGGCCCCTATGGCTACACCTTC
TRBD1	TRBV19	-	15	TRBJ2-2	CASSRTGALTGELFF	TGTGCCAGTAGTAGAACAGGGGCCCTCACCGGGGAGCTGTTTTTT
-	TRBV10-3	once	16	TRBJ1-2	CAISEREAVVGYGYTF	TGTGCCATCAGTGAGCGGGAAGCGGTTGTTGGCTATGGCTACACCTTC
TRBD1	TRBV6-5	-	14	TRBJ2-3	CASSRTGITDTQYF	TGTGCCAGCAGTAGGACAGGGATCACAGATACGCAGTATTTT
TRBD2	TRBV5-1	-	16	TRBJ2-5	CASSLDASGGAQTQYF	TGCGCCAGCAGCTTGGATGCTAGCGGGGGGGCCCAGACCCAGTACTTC
TRBD2	TRBV3-1/TRBV3-2	-	16	TRBJ2-3	CASSQDVGGVTDTQYF	TGTGCCAGCAGCCAAGATGTGGGGGGGGTAACAGATACGCAGTATTTT
-	TRBV1	-	20	TRBJ2-1	CTSSLRWDKQGKTSYNEQFF	TGCACCAGCAGCCTCCGATGGGACAAACAAGGGAAAACCTCCTACAATGAGCAGTTCTTC
TRBD1	TRBV5-1	-	14	TRBJ2-7	CASSPGTGGYEQYF	TGCGCCAGCAGCCCCGGGACAGGGGGATACGAGCAGTACTTC
TRBD1	TRBV30	-	13	TRBJ1-2	CAWSSLRQGGYTF	TGTGCCTGGAGTTCCCTTCGACAGGGCGGCTACACCTTC
TRBD2	TRBV15	once	17	TRBJ2-7	CATSQPAGGPNPYEQYF	TGTGCCACCAGCCAACCGGCGGGGGGCCCCAACCCCTACGAGCAGTACTTC
TRBD1	TRBV15	-	14	TRBJ2-2	CATSNRGYTGELFF	TGTGCCACCAGCAACAGGGGATACACCGGGGAGCTGTTTTTT
TRBD1	TRBV9	-	16	TRBJ1-2	CASSVGDRGPNYGYTF	TGTGCCAGCAGCGTAGGGGACAGGGGGCCCAACTATGGCTACACCTTC
TRBD1	TRBV7-3	-	15	TRBJ1-6	CASSLTTGVNSPLHF	TGTGCCAGCAGCTTAACCACAGGGGTCAATTCACCCCTCCACTTT